This T cell receptor (beta chain) is drawn from a study of OX40 agonist ivuxolimab in advanced cancers. Looking at the study overall: Ivuxolimab was administered intravenously to patients at 0.01 to 10 mg/kg every 2 weeks. Study-wide results and limits: Low clonal expansion, among the lowest seen, marked partial responders at 0.1-3.0 mg/kg. Not determined was the antigen specificity of the expanded peripheral T cells.

The CDR3 covers 15 residues. CDR1 and CDR2 from the germline V gene are GTSNPN and SVGIG (reference sequence). V was shortened by 6 bases and J by 1 base, with 19 bases between the two germline ends. On this clone: Its matching antigen is unknown.

Repertoires were generated with immunoSEQ multiplex PCR, while TCRdb's copy carries only in-frame clones and drops some. The profile covers about 61,000 clones, with about 87% appearing a single time and less than 2% taken by the ten largest. Specimen: CD4+ or CD8+ T cells sorted from blood, collected in a trial of the OX40 agonist ivuxolimab. This clonotype originated in an adult with an advanced solid tumor such as melanoma, head and neck, liver or kidney cancer. This chain links TRBV30 with TRBJ2-7; D is unresolved. The CDR3 nucleotides read TGTGCCTGTCCGAAAGCTTTAAGAGATTCCTACGAGCAGTACTTC. Protein sequence: CACPKALRDSYEQYF. The whole variable domain, filled in from reference TRBV30 and TRBJ2-7, reads SQTIHQWPATLVQPVGSPLSLECTVEGTSNPNLYWYRQAAGRGLQLLFYSVGIGQISSEVPQNLSASRPQDRQFILSSKKLLLSDSGFYLCACPKALRDSYEQYFGPGTRLTVT.